Below, 21 T cell receptor beta chains from the same sample are listed, as sequenced in a study of blood T cell repertoires in COVID-19. Only in-frame clones appear in the TCRdb table, and some are missing; sequencing was by immunoSEQ multiplex PCR. Of about 110,000 clones listed, 85% to 90% are singletons. The material sequenced was peripheral blood. These receptors originate from a woman over 75 with acute or convalescent COVID-19.

V and J are TRBV12-3 or TRBV12-4 and TRBJ2-3, with a tentative D call TRBD2 (6 bases). Trimming left V 4 bases short and J 14 bases short, with 7 bases between. CDR3 length: 9 residues. CDR3 loop: CASSYGRYF. CDR3 sequence (DNA): TGTGCCAGCAGTTACGGGAGGTATTTT.

The chain joins TRBV27 to TRBJ2-7; possible D gene TRBD2, 6 bases. V was trimmed by 8 bases and J by 6 bases, leaving 11 bases between them. This CDR3 has 11 amino acids. Germline V gives CDR1 MNHEY, CDR2 SMNVEV (reference sequence). DNA of the CDR3: TGTGCCAGCCGGGGAGGTGGCGAGCAGTACTTC. Encoded protein: CASRGGGEQYF.

V gene TRBV13 combines with J gene TRBJ2-7, with a weak D call TRBD1 (6 bases). V was pared by 5 bases and J by 7 bases, with 15 bases between. CDR1 and CDR2 (germline): PRHDT, FYEKMQ (reference sequence). There are 13 residues in the CDR3. For the CDR3, the DNA is TGTGCCAGCAGCCCGGGGACACAGGAGGAGCAGTACTTC. It is translated as CASSPGTQEEQYF.

Many counts were recorded for this clone. The rearrangement uses TRBV10-2 and TRBJ2-2; 11 bases align to TRBD2. V was clipped by 6 bases and J by 4 bases; unmatched bases: 4. Germline CDR1 WSHSY, CDR2 SAAADI. The CDR3 sequence is 15 residues long. The chain's CDR3 is CASRLSGGATGELFF. In DNA form, the CDR3 reads TGCGCCAGCAGACTTAGCGGGGGGGCCACCGGGGAGCTGTTTTTT.

The chain uses TRBV6-5 and TRBJ2-2; TRBD1 is a possible D gene (5 bases). CDR1 MNHEY and CDR2 SVGAGI come from the germline V gene. V lost 7 bases, J lost 4 bases, and 10 bases lay in between. This CDR3 contains 13 residues. The CDR3 loop is CASTWGSTGELFF. The CDR3 nucleotides read TGTGCCAGCACCTGGGGCTCCACCGGGGAGCTGTTTTTT.

The chain is built from TRBV2 and TRBJ1-2; 8 bases align to TRBD1. Germline V gene lookup returns CDR1 SNHLY and CDR2 FYNNEI. This CDR3 is 15 amino acids long. V gave up 0 bases and J gave up 2 bases; unmatched junction bases: 2. The CDR3 sequence: CASSEAAGGNYGYTF. The CDR3 coding sequence is TGTGCCAGCAGTGAAGCAGCAGGGGGCAACTATGGCTACACCTTC.

The chain recombines TRBV7-2 with TRBJ2-5; D is perhaps TRBD1 (6 bases). Germline V gene lookup returns CDR1 SGHTA and CDR2 FQGNSA. V lost 1 base and J 3 bases, leaving 12 bases between the germline ends. This CDR3 comprises 15 residues. CDR3 sequence reads: CASSLVSQGKETQYF. The CDR3 DNA reads TGTGCCAGCAGCTTAGTGAGCCAGGGGAAAGAGACCCAGTACTTC.

The J gene is TRBJ2-1, the V gene TRBV20-1; perhaps TRBD2 as D (7 bases). Looked up from germline, CDR1 is DFQATT and CDR2 is SNEGSKA (reference sequence). The CDR3 length is 11 residues. Trimming pared 6 bases from V and 10 bases from J, leaving 13 bases between. CDR3 nucleotide sequence: TGCAGTGCGGGGGGGCGAATGGAGCAGTTCTTC. Protein product: CSAGGRMEQFF.

This chain connects TRBV7-8 to TRBJ2-2; 9 positions match TRBD2. This CDR3 comprises 16 residues. The germline V gene encodes CDR1 SGHVS and CDR2 FQNEAQ. The V gene end was trimmed by 2 bases and the J gene end by 5 bases; junction bases not matched to a gene: 6. For the CDR3, the DNA is TGTGCCAGCAGCTTAATAGGCGGGGGGGCAACCGGGGAGCTGTTTTTT. Translating gives CASSLIGGGATGELFF.

This clone was counted once. The chain carries TRBV11-2 and TRBJ1-5; D gene ambiguous. Per the germline V gene, CDR1 is SGHAT and CDR2 is FQNNGV. This CDR3 spans 15 amino acids. Trimming took 5 bases from V and 2 from J, leaving 13 bases between them. The chain's CDR3 is CASSLGLQRNQPQHF. CDR3 DNA: TGTGCCAGCAGCCTAGGTCTACAGCGCAATCAGCCCCAGCATTTT.

J is TRBJ1-2 and V is TRBV11-2, with 8 bases aligning to TRBD1. There are 15 residues in the CDR3. The V segment lost 5 bases and the J segment 5 bases; nucleotides outside the gene matches: 10. Germline loops: CDR1 SGHAT, CDR2 FQNNGV. Here the CDR3 reads CASSPGQGGVYGYTF. The CDR3 DNA follows: TGTGCCAGCAGCCCCGGACAGGGAGGCGTTTATGGCTACACCTTC. Complete variable domain (other parts from reference TRBV11-2 and TRBJ1-2): EAGVAQSPRYKIIEKRQSVAFWCNPISGHATLYWYQQILGQGPKLLIQFQNNGVVDDSQLPKDRFSAERLKGVDSTLKIQPAKLEDSAVYLCASSPGQGGVYGYTFGSGTRLTVV.

This clone was observed a single time. The chain carries TRBV10-1 and TRBJ2-7; a possible D gene is TRBD1 (6 bases). Trimming stripped 6 bases from V and 6 bases from J, with 12 bases between. CDR3 length: 12 residues. Germline V gene data show CDR1 as WNHNN and CDR2 as SYGVQD (reference sequence). CDR3 nucleotides: TGCGCCAGCAGCAAACAGGGATCCGAGCAGTACTTC. Encoded protein: CASSKQGSEQYF.

The chain employs TRBV12-3 or TRBV12-4 and TRBJ1-1, with 9 bases that match TRBD1. Unmatched junction bases numbered 3, after V lost 5 bases and J lost 5 bases. The CDR3 extends over 13 amino acids. This CDR3 reads CASSRQGVTEAFF. CDR3 nucleotides: TGTGCCAGCAGTAGACAGGGGGTAACTGAAGCTTTCTTT.

The rearrangement links TRBV2 to TRBJ1-4; unclear D gene. Germline assignment: CDR1 SNHLY and CDR2 FYNNEI. CDR3 size: 14 residues. V dropped 3 bases and J dropped 3 bases, with 8 bases sitting between them. As DNA, the CDR3 is TGTGCCAGCAGTGACGAGGGTGCTAATGAAAAACTGTTTTTT. Translated, it gives CASSDEGANEKLFF.

This clone is a singleton in its sample. In DNA form, the CDR3 reads TGTGCCAGCAGGCAGGGGGCCTACTACGAGCAGTACTTC. This gives the protein CASRQGAYYEQYF. This sequence joins TRBV27 and TRBJ2-7; 8 bases are a match to TRBD1. Germline V gene data show CDR1 as MNHEY and CDR2 as SMNVEV (reference sequence). The CDR3 spans 13 residues. With 6 bases clipped from V and 3 bases from J, the junction kept 4 bases outside the gene matches.

This chain joins TRBV28 and TRBJ1-4; possibly TRBD1 for D (6 bases). Germline CDR1 MDHEN, CDR2 SYDVKM. This CDR3 region has 14 residues. V gave up 6 bases and J gave up 6 bases, with 14 bases separating them. For the CDR3, the DNA is TGTGCCAGCAGCGACGGGACAACCTATGAAAAACTGTTTTTT. It translates to CASSDGTTYEKLFF.

The V call is TRBV28, the J call TRBJ1-5; D may be TRBD1 (5 bases). The V gene's germline CDR1 is MDHEN and CDR2 SYDVKM. CDR3 length: 12 residues. V shed 6 bases and J shed 6 bases, with 9 bases lying between them. This CDR3 is CASSGGLQPQHF. The CDR3, as DNA: TGTGCCAGCAGCGGGGGTCTTCAGCCCCAGCATTTT.

The chain is built from TRBV19 and TRBJ2-2; D remains ambiguous. There are 14 residues in the CDR3. V lost 5 bases, J lost 7 bases, and 14 bases lay in between. Germline V gene data show CDR1 as LNHDA and CDR2 as SQIVND (reference sequence). The CDR3 loop is CASSEALNLGELFF. CDR3 nucleotide sequence: TGTGCCAGTAGTGAAGCCCTAAACCTCGGGGAGCTGTTTTTT.

The chain combines TRBV6-6 with TRBJ1-5, with D unclear. V lost 4 bases and J 2 bases, leaving 6 bases between the germline ends. Germline-derived CDR1 and CDR2 are MNHNY and SVGAGI (reference sequence). The CDR3 consists of 13 residues. CDR3 nucleotides: TGTGCCAGCAGTTCCCTAGGCAATCAGCCCCAGCATTTT. It is translated as CASSSLGNQPQHF.

The V call is TRBV19, the J call TRBJ2-5; D unresolved. Germline CDR1 LNHDA, CDR2 SQIVND (reference sequence). CDR3 length: 15 residues. Deletions cut 0 bases from V and 4 bases from J, with 12 bases between. The CDR3 DNA sequence: TGTGCCAGTAGTATAGAGAGCCTAGTAGGAGAGACCCAGTACTTC. Encoded protein: CASSIESLVGETQYF.

This clone was detected only once. The V gene is TRBV12-3 or TRBV12-4, the J gene TRBJ2-7; a weak D match, TRBD2 (5 bases). Trimming shortened V by 5 bases and J by 3 bases, and 11 bases separated the two germline ends. The CDR3 is 13 residues long. CDR3 loop: CASSPSGVYEQYF. CDR3 nucleotide sequence: TGTGCCAGCAGTCCCTCCGGGGTCTACGAGCAGTACTTC.